This TCR beta chain was recorded in a study of T-cell memory formation after mild COVID-19. TCRdb used MiXCR to reprocess the 5' RACE reads, holding one entry per CDR3 protein. The repertoire holds roughly 150,000 distinct CDR3 sequences, approximately 15% seen once, with about 14% in the top ten. V trimming: 0 bases; J trimming: 4 bases; junction bases outside the gene matches: 14. In germline, CDR1 is DFQATT, CDR2 SNEGSKA (reference sequence). This CDR3 is built from 19 residues. What was sequenced was PBMCs or a T cell subset sorted from them (not recorded which). The sequence derives from an adult woman who had mild COVID-19 (a few samples of this study predate the infection). Cell type and time point are not known. The chain uses TRBV20-1 and TRBJ2-1; 11 bases are shared with TRBD2. CDR3 sequence reads: CSARDPFTPGLAEYNEQFF. DNA for the CDR3: TGCAGTGCTAGAGATCCATTTACTCCGGGACTAGCGGAGTACAATGAGCAGTTCTTC.